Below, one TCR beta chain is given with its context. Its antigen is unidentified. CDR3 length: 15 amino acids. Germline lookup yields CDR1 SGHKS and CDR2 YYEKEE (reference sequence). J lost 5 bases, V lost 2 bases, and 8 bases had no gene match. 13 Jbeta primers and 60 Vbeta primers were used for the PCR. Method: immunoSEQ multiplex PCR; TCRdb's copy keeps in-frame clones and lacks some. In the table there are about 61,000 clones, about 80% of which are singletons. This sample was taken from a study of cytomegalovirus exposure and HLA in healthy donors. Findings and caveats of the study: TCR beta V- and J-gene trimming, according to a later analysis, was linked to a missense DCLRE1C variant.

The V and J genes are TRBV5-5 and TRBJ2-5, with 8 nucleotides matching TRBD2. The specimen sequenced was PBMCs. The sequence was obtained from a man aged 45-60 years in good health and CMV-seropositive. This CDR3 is CASSFTAGVGETQYF. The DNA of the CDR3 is TGTGCCAGCAGCTTTACAGCGGGGGTGGGGGAGACCCAGTACTTC.